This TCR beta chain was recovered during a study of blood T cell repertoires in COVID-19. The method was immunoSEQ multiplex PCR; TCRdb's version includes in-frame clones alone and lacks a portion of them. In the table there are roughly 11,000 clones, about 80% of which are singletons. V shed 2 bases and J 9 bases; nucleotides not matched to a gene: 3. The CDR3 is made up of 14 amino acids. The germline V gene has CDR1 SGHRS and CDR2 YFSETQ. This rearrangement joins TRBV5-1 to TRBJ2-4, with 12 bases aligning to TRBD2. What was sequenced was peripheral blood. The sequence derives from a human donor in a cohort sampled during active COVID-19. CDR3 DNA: TGCGCCAGCAGCTTACTAGCGGGGGGCTCCATTCAGTACTTC. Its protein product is CASSLLAGGSIQYF.